Below, 32 T cell receptor beta chains from the same sample are listed, as sequenced in a study of cytomegalovirus exposure and HLA in healthy donors. Assay used: immunoSEQ multiplex PCR; TCRdb lists only in-frame clones, some missing. The sample lists tens of thousands of clones; approximately 94% were seen once. Sequencing used PBMCs. Receptor source: a man aged 18 to 29 in good health and CMV-seropositive.

This clone showed up just a few times. The rearrangement joins TRBV27 to TRBJ2-5, with a tentative D call TRBD2 (6 bases). This CDR3 has 16 amino acids. CDR1 and CDR2 (germline): MNHEY, SMNVEV (reference sequence). The germline V and J ends were trimmed by 8 bases and 5 bases, with 24 bases remaining between them. The DNA for the CDR3 is TGTGCCAGCGGACCAGGTCTAGCGCGGAAGGCGGAGACCCAGTACTTC. Translated, it gives CASGPGLARKAETQYF.

The V call is TRBV27, the J call TRBJ1-2; 7 bases are shared with TRBD1. The CDR3 is made up of 14 amino acids. The ends lost 5 bases at V and 3 bases at J; junction bases unmatched: 6. CDR1 is MNHEY, CDR2 SMNVEV, per germline (reference sequence). CDR3 sequence reads: CASSHRGPYYGYTF. In nucleotides, the CDR3 is TGTGCCAGCAGTCACAGGGGTCCCTACTATGGCTACACCTTC.

The DNA of the CDR3 is TGCGCCAGCAGTGACGGGGGACTAGCGGGTCTCGAGCAGTACTTC. Protein sequence: CASSDGGLAGLEQYF. This chain joins TRBV10-1 and TRBJ2-7; 12 positions agree with TRBD2. J was trimmed by 6 bases and V by 3 bases; bases with no gene match: 6. The CDR3 consists of 15 residues. From germline, CDR1 is WNHNN and CDR2 SYGVQD (reference sequence).

This clone has more than one count but fewer than ten. The chain joins TRBV6-1 to TRBJ2-1, with 9 bases that match TRBD2. The CDR3 is 15 residues long. Germline CDR1 and CDR2: MNHNS and SASEGT. Trimming removed 2 bases from V and 9 bases from J; junction bases left unmatched: 8. CDR3 region: CASSESSGSSGEQFF. CDR3 DNA: TGTGCCAGCAGTGAAAGTAGCGGGAGTAGCGGTGAGCAGTTCTTC.

The DNA for the CDR3 is TGTGCCAGCAGCTTAGGACAGTTCACCGGGGAGCTGTTTTTT. It is translated as CASSLGQFTGELFF. The chain uses TRBV7-9 and TRBJ2-2; tentatively, D is TRBD1 (5 bases). V dropped 1 base and J dropped 4 bases, with 7 bases sitting between them. In germline, CDR1 is SEHNR, CDR2 FQNEAQ (reference sequence). The CDR3 sequence is 14 residues long.

This chain uses TRBV4-3 with TRBJ2-7, with a possible D match to TRBD1 (5 bases). Trimming pared 0 bases from V and 2 bases from J, leaving 11 bases between. The CDR3 spans 15 residues. Germline CDR1 reads LGHNA; CDR2 reads YSLEER. The CDR3 sequence: CASSQDGDSPYEQYF. The DNA for the CDR3 is TGCGCCAGCAGCCAAGATGGCGACAGCCCCTACGAGCAGTACTTC.

CDR3 nucleotide sequence: TGTGCCAGCTCAACAGGGGGAGGGATTGAAGCTTTCTTT. It yields the protein CASSTGGGIEAFF. The chain couples TRBV27 to TRBJ1-1; 8 nucleotides align to TRBD1. With 8 bases clipped from V and 7 bases from J, the junction kept 9 bases outside the gene matches. Germline V CDR1 and CDR2: MNHEY, SMNVEV (reference sequence). The CDR3 totals 13 residues.

The chain couples TRBV19 to TRBJ1-2; 9 bases line up with TRBD1. Trimming cost V 3 bases and J 2 bases; bases outside gene matches: 10. CDR3 length: 17 residues. Germline V lookup: CDR1 LNHDA, CDR2 SQIVND (reference sequence). CDR3 amino acids: CASSIGDRVRQNYGYTF. In DNA form, the CDR3 reads TGTGCCAGTAGTATCGGGGACAGGGTGAGGCAAAACTATGGCTACACCTTC.

The gene calls are TRBV28 and TRBJ1-1, with no clear D. This CDR3 has 14 amino acids. CDR1 is MDHEN and CDR2 is SYDVKM in the germline V gene. Trimming removed 2 bases at V and 5 bases at J, with 12 bases between. The CDR3 spells CASSLEGGWTEAFF. The CDR3 DNA reads as TGTGCCAGCAGTTTAGAGGGCGGGTGGACTGAAGCTTTCTTT.

The rearrangement links TRBV9 to TRBJ2-2, with D hard to call. The CDR3 extends over 13 amino acids. V was clipped by 2 bases and J by 7 bases, with 9 bases between them. Per germline, CDR1 SGDLS and CDR2 YYNGEE. CDR3 in amino acids: CASSVASYGELFF. CDR3 coding DNA: TGTGCCAGCAGCGTTGCCTCCTACGGGGAGCTGTTTTTT.

The rearrangement uses TRBV4-1 and TRBJ2-7; 9 bases are shared with TRBD1. Germline-derived CDR1 and CDR2 are MGHRA and YSYEKL. This CDR3 contains 14 residues. The V segment lost 3 bases and the J segment 6 bases; nucleotides outside the gene matches: 6. In nucleotides, the CDR3 is TGCGCCAGCAGCCAGAAGACAGGGGGGGCCGAGCAGTACTTC. It codes for CASSQKTGGAEQYF.

The rearrangement links TRBV6-1 to TRBJ1-4; 8 bases fit TRBD1. The junction had 4 bases not matched to a gene; V was cut back by 4 bases and J by 3 bases. This CDR3 has 15 amino acids. Germline V lookup: CDR1 MNHNS, CDR2 SASEGT. As DNA, the CDR3 is TGTGCCAGCAGTGTTGGACAGGGTGCTAATGAAAAACTGTTTTTT. Protein: CASSVGQGANEKLFF.

This chain connects TRBV7-3 to TRBJ2-2, with D possibly being TRBD2 (5 bases). CDR3 length: 14 amino acids. Germline V gives CDR1 SGHTA, CDR2 FQGTGA. V was pared by 4 bases and J by 5 bases, with 11 bases between. The CDR3 spells CASSSEPGTGELFF. The CDR3 nucleotides are TGTGCCAGCAGCTCAGAACCGGGGACCGGGGAGCTGTTTTTT.

The chain joins TRBV5-4 to TRBJ1-1; weak D call: TRBD1 (5 bases). V shed 0 bases and J shed 3 bases, with 9 bases lying between them. There are 14 residues in the CDR3. CDR1 and CDR2 from the germline V gene are SGHNT and YYREEE (reference sequence). CDR3 coding DNA: TGTGCCAGCAGCTTGGCAGGGTCGGACACTGAAGCTTTCTTT. This encodes CASSLAGSDTEAFF.

This chain uses TRBV5-6 with TRBJ2-1; a possible D gene is TRBD1 (5 bases). CDR3 size: 16 residues. V shed 5 bases and J shed 5 bases, with 20 bases lying between them. Germline-derived CDR1 and CDR2 are SGHDT and YYEEEE. The CDR3 here is CASRSYQGPWNNEQFF. In DNA form, the CDR3 reads TGTGCCAGCAGATCTTATCAGGGTCCCTGGAACAATGAGCAGTTCTTC.

This rearrangement joins TRBV18 to TRBJ1-1; the D gene is possibly TRBD1 (5 bases). CDR1 is KGHSH and CDR2 is LQKENI in the germline V gene. V was trimmed by 6 bases and J by 1 base, leaving 9 bases between them. The CDR3 covers 13 residues. The CDR3 DNA is TGTGCCAGCTCTACAGGTTGGAACACTGAAGCTTTCTTT. Protein: CASSTGWNTEAFF.

The chain employs TRBV2 and TRBJ2-3, with a weak D call TRBD1 (7 bases). The CDR3 is 16 residues long. The ends were cut back, 7 bases at V and 3 bases at J, with 20 bases in the middle. The germline CDR1 and CDR2 sequences are SNHLY and FYNNEI. The CDR3 sequence is CASTLFGAGGTDTQYF. Here the CDR3 DNA reads TGTGCCAGCACCCTTTTTGGGGCAGGGGGGACAGATACGCAGTATTTT.

This clone came up once. The chain is built from TRBV12-5 and TRBJ2-2; 8 positions match TRBD1. This CDR3 spans 17 amino acids. V trimming: 5 bases; J trimming: 1 base; junction bases outside the gene matches: 9. Per the germline V gene, CDR1 is LGHNT and CDR2 is FRNRAP. The CDR3 DNA reads TGTGCTAGTGGTAATCCGACCGGGACAGGGAACACCGGGGAGCTGTTTTTT. Amino acid sequence: CASGNPTGTGNTGELFF.

Turning to this clone: Compared with germline, one end of the junction differs, possibly owing to a read error. The chain combines TRBV6-1 with TRBJ1-3, with TRBD1 matching 7 bases. CDR3 length: 20 amino acids. Per germline, CDR1 MNHNS and CDR2 SASEGT. The CDR3 sequence is CASREGGRPFYVSAGNTIYF. Here the CDR3 DNA reads TGTGCCAGCAGGGAAGGGGGCAGACCGTTTTACGTATCGGCTGGAAACACCATATATTTT.

The chain recombines TRBV7-6 with TRBJ2-5; 9 nucleotides align to TRBD2. The CDR3 runs 14 residues. Germline CDR1 reads SGHVS; CDR2 reads FNYEAQ. J lost 4 bases, V lost 0 bases, and 0 bases had no gene match. CDR3 region: CASSLASGRETQYF. In DNA form, the CDR3 reads TGTGCCAGCAGCTTAGCTAGCGGGAGAGAGACCCAGTACTTC.

The rearrangement uses TRBV5-6 and TRBJ2-7; tentative D call: TRBD1 (5 bases). This CDR3 comprises 13 residues. The germline V and J ends were trimmed by 2 bases and 1 base, with 7 bases remaining between them. The V gene's germline CDR1 is SGHDT and CDR2 YYEEEE. The CDR3 protein is CASSFRDSYEQYF. For the CDR3, the DNA is TGTGCCAGCAGCTTCAGGGATTCCTACGAGCAGTACTTC.

The V and J genes are TRBV6-5 and TRBJ1-1; 8 nucleotides agree with TRBD1. Looked up from germline, CDR1 is MNHEY and CDR2 is SVGAGI. Unmatched junction bases numbered 10, after V lost 7 bases and J lost 6 bases. This CDR3 comprises 14 residues. In nucleotides, the CDR3 is TGTGCCAGCACTACAACAGGGGGGGATCCTGAAGCTTTCTTT. Protein sequence: CASTTTGGDPEAFF.

The chain recombines TRBV28 with TRBJ2-6, with unresolved D. This CDR3 is 15 amino acids long. Germline CDR1 is MDHEN and CDR2 is SYDVKM. V was clipped by 4 bases and J by 7 bases, with 14 bases between them. The CDR3 DNA reads TGTGCCAGCAGTTCCCCGAGGTTGAGCGCCAACGTCCTGACTTTC. Its protein product is CASSSPRLSANVLTF.

The count of this clone is one. V gene TRBV28 combines with J gene TRBJ2-5; TRBD1 aligns across 9 bases. Germline CDR1 and CDR2: MDHEN and SYDVKM. The CDR3 totals 12 residues. The V and J ends lost 2 bases and 9 bases, in that order; junction bases with no gene match: 1. The CDR3 sequence: CASSLTGGSQYF. DNA of the CDR3: TGTGCCAGCAGTTTAACAGGGGGCTCCCAGTACTTC. Complete variable domain (other parts from reference TRBV28 and TRBJ2-5): DVKVTQSSRYLVKRTGEKVFLECVQDMDHENMFWYRQDPGLGLRLIYFSYDVKMKEKGDIPEGYSVSREKKERFSLILESASTNQTSMYLCASSLTGGSQYFGPGTRLLVL.

V usage is TRBV2 and J usage is TRBJ2-1; 11 positions agree with TRBD1. Germline V gives CDR1 SNHLY, CDR2 FYNNEI. This CDR3 has 16 amino acids. Trimming cost V 3 bases and J 7 bases; bases outside gene matches: 8. CDR3 region: CASSEGQGGGLNEQFF. CDR3 sequence (DNA): TGTGCCAGCAGTGAGGGACAGGGGGGGGGATTAAATGAGCAGTTCTTC.

J is TRBJ2-3 and V is TRBV28; maybe TRBD1 (5 bases). The length of the CDR3 is 13 residues. V was cut by 5 bases and J by 2 bases, with 8 bases left in between. Germline CDR1 MDHEN, CDR2 SYDVKM. DNA of the CDR3: TGTGCCAGCAGTCCGACAGACACAGATACGCAGTATTTT. Protein sequence: CASSPTDTDTQYF.

This clone has more than one count but fewer than ten. The rearrangement uses TRBV28 and TRBJ2-5; no definite D call. CDR1 and CDR2 from the germline V gene are MDHEN and SYDVKM. The V gene lost 6 bases and the J gene lost 4 bases, with 12 bases spanning the gap. The CDR3 has 13 residues. CDR3 DNA sequence: TGTGCCAGCAGGTTCGTAGAGCGAGAGACCCAGTACTTC. Translation: CASRFVERETQYF.

The chain combines TRBV5-4 with TRBJ1-1; D possibly corresponds to TRBD1 (6 bases). Germline lookup yields CDR1 SGHNT and CDR2 YYREEE (reference sequence). The CDR3 loop spans 11 amino acids. V lost 7 bases and J lost 3, with 7 bases in between. Here the CDR3 reads CASPGDTEAFF. The CDR3 DNA follows: TGTGCCAGCCCAGGGGACACTGAAGCTTTCTTT.

This chain links TRBV27 with TRBJ1-1, with a weak D call TRBD1 (5 bases). Trimming removed 4 bases at V and 0 bases at J, with 21 bases between. CDR3 length: 18 residues. Germline CDR1 MNHEY, CDR2 SMNVEV (reference sequence). CDR3: CASSSLTFRGGLNTEAFF. The CDR3 DNA follows: TGTGCCAGCAGTTCGTTGACTTTTAGGGGTGGTCTGAACACTGAAGCTTTCTTT.

The rearrangement links TRBV6-1 to TRBJ2-3; TRBD1 agrees at 12 bases. Germline CDR1 and CDR2: MNHNS and SASEGT. V lost 3 bases, J lost 4 bases, and 2 bases stayed unmatched. The CDR3 spans 15 residues. The CDR3 DNA reads TGTGCCAGCAGTGAGGGACAGGGGGCGGCAGATACGCAGTATTTT. As protein: CASSEGQGAADTQYF.

V and J are TRBV11-3 and TRBJ2-1; a possible D gene is TRBD2 (8 bases). V was trimmed by 0 bases and J by 8 bases, leaving 26 bases between them. Germline CDR1 is SGHNT and CDR2 is YENEEA. The CDR3 extends over 19 amino acids. The CDR3 bases are TGTGCCAGCAGCTTAGATTGTCTTAGCGGGGCGGACAGGCTCGATGAGCAGTTCTTC. Translating it yields CASSLDCLSGADRLDEQFF. Full variable domain (rest looked up from reference TRBV11-3 and TRBJ2-1): EAGVVQSPRYKIIEKKQPVAFWCNPISGHNTLYWYLQNLGQGPELLIRYENEEAVDDSQLPKDRFSAERLKGVDSTLKIQPAELGDSAVYLCASSLDCLSGADRLDEQFFGPGTRLTVL.

V is TRBV25-1 and J is TRBJ2-1, with D possibly matching TRBD2 (6 bases). The CDR3 covers 14 residues. V was shortened by 5 bases and J by 4 bases, with 12 bases between the two germline ends. CDR1 and CDR2 from the germline V gene are MGHDK and SYGVNS. CDR3 in amino acids: CASSSRGRYNEQFF. In DNA, the CDR3 is TGTGCCAGCAGTTCCCGGGGGAGATACAATGAGCAGTTCTTC.